This T cell receptor beta chain came from a study of shared clonotypes between healthy human individuals. The CDR3 length is 15 residues. Germline V gives CDR1 LNHDA, CDR2 SQIVND (reference sequence). Trimming pared 3 bases from V and 0 bases from J, leaving 12 bases between. Sequenced by immunoSEQ multiplex PCR; TCRdb stores in-frame clones only, minus some. The profile covers millions of clones, with roughly 94% appearing a single time and 0.1% to 0.15% taken by the ten largest. The gene calls are TRBV19 and TRBJ2-7; D may be TRBD1 (6 bases). This receptor was identified in a man aged 18 to 30 in good health. Sequenced input: naive CD4+ T cells sorted from blood. Indicated subset: CD45RA+ positively selected. The CDR3 here is CASSIQTGSSYEQYF. For the CDR3, the DNA is TGTGCCAGTAGTATTCAAACAGGGAGCTCCTACGAGCAGTACTTC.